This T cell receptor (beta chain) was found in a study of technical replicates of blood from a handful of donors. Sequenced by immunoSEQ multiplex PCR; TCRdb stores in-frame clones only, minus some. The sample contains 95,000 or so clones, 85% to 95% of which appear only once. Trimming took 6 bases from V and 0 from J, leaving 17 bases between them. This CDR3 is built from 16 residues. CDR1 and CDR2 from the germline V gene are LNHDA and SQIVND (reference sequence). The sample taken for sequencing was T cells isolated from PBMCs. This sequence was found in a human donor in good health. This rearrangement joins TRBV19 to TRBJ2-5; the D gene is possibly TRBD2 (5 bases). CDR3 bases: TGTGCCAGTAGAGATGTCGAGTCGGGGTACCAAGAGACCCAGTACTTC. Translation: CASRDVESGYQETQYF.